One and the same sample provided the 30 T cell receptor beta chains below, sequenced in a study of control samples from healthy donors and cancer patients. Data came from immunoSEQ multiplex PCR; TCRdb stores just in-frame clones and leaves some out. Among 150,000 or so clones listed, 94% were seen once. Sequenced input: blood. These receptor sequences come from a man between 35 and 55 years old in good health.

V is TRBV6-5 and J is TRBJ1-5; 8 positions agree with TRBD1. Germline CDR1 and CDR2: MNHEY and SVGAGI. CDR3 size: 13 residues. J gave up 8 bases and V 7 bases, and 7 bases lay outside the gene matches. The CDR3 coding sequence is TGTGCCAGCAACGACAGGGGTTTTAAGCCCCAGCATTTT. It is translated as CASNDRGFKPQHF.

J is TRBJ1-4 and V is TRBV2, with no clear D. The germline gives CDR1 SNHLY, CDR2 FYNNEI. Trimming shortened V by 4 bases and J by 8 bases, and 5 bases separated the two germline ends. CDR3 length: 11 amino acids. This CDR3 reads CASSAEEKLFF. The CDR3 region has the DNA TGTGCCAGCAGTGCAGAAGAAAAACTGTTTTTT.

The genes are TRBV6-5 and TRBJ1-5, with D unresolved. V was shortened by 2 bases and J by 4 bases, with 9 bases between the two germline ends. The CDR3 has 14 residues. Germline-derived CDR1 and CDR2 are MNHEY and SVGAGI. The CDR3 protein is CASSYGPVNQPQHF. The DNA for the CDR3 is TGTGCCAGCAGTTACGGACCGGTTAATCAGCCCCAGCATTTT.

V gene TRBV7-8 combines with J gene TRBJ2-2; 8 bases align to TRBD2. There are 19 residues in the CDR3. Germline CDR1 is SGHVS and CDR2 is FQNEAQ. The junction had 16 bases not matched to a gene; V was cut back by 0 bases and J by 7 bases. Here the CDR3 reads CASSLALSQYGRAFGELFF. CDR3 in DNA: TGTGCCAGCAGCTTAGCGCTAAGTCAATACGGGAGGGCCTTCGGGGAGCTGTTTTTT.

The rearrangement uses TRBV4-2 and TRBJ1-2; a weak D match, TRBD1 (6 bases). The germline V and J ends were trimmed by 0 bases and 5 bases, with 13 bases remaining between them. CDR3 length: 15 amino acids. Germline values: CDR1 LGHNA, CDR2 YNFKEQ. The CDR3 sequence: CASSQEGGGKYGYTF. As DNA, the CDR3 is TGTGCCAGCAGCCAAGAAGGGGGTGGGAAGTATGGCTACACCTTC.

The rearrangement uses TRBV9 and TRBJ2-6; possibly TRBD2 for D (6 bases). V was cut by 0 bases and J by 0 bases, with 13 bases left in between. Germline V lookup: CDR1 SGDLS, CDR2 YYNGEE. CDR3 length: 18 residues. Here the CDR3 DNA reads TGTGCCAGCAGCGTAGGTCCTAGCGTTAGCTCTGGGGCCAACGTCCTGACTTTC. Protein: CASSVGPSVSSGANVLTF.

This rearrangement joins TRBV10-3 to TRBJ1-2; D not resolved. This CDR3 is built from 12 residues. The germline V gene has CDR1 ENHRY and CDR2 SYGVKD. With 2 bases removed from V and 11 bases from J, the gap between germline ends came to 12 bases. CDR3 loop: CAISEAVSEYTF. The CDR3 DNA reads as TGTGCCATCAGTGAGGCGGTCAGTGAGTACACCTTC.

The gene calls are TRBV7-8 and TRBJ1-5; the D gene is possibly TRBD1 (5 bases). The germline V and J ends were trimmed by 4 bases and 11 bases, with 15 bases remaining between them. Per the germline V gene, CDR1 is SGHVS and CDR2 is FQNEAQ. The length of the CDR3 is 13 residues. The CDR3 DNA reads TGTGCCAGCAGCTCGGACAAAGGAACATCCCAGCATTTT. Its translation: CASSSDKGTSQHF.

V is TRBV4-3 and J is TRBJ2-5; 7 bases match TRBD1. The CDR3 is made up of 16 amino acids. V shed 1 base, J shed 5 bases, and the junction held 10 bases outside the gene matches. Germline CDR1 reads LGHNA; CDR2 reads YSLEER. CDR3 nucleotide sequence: TGCGCCAGCAGCCAAGGGTCAGGGGGAGTTTCGGAGACCCAGTACTTC. Translated: CASSQGSGGVSETQYF.

The chain combines TRBV7-2 with TRBJ2-7; D is ambiguous. Germline assignment: CDR1 SGHTA and CDR2 FQGNSA. V lost 4 bases and J 0 bases, leaving 22 bases between the germline ends. This CDR3 has 18 residues. CDR3 region: CASSSLGLTAESSYEQYF. The DNA for the CDR3 is TGTGCCAGCAGCTCGTTGGGGTTAACAGCTGAGAGCTCCTACGAGCAGTACTTC.

The sample holds one count of this clone. This CDR3 reads CAISALAGVEQFF. The DNA for the CDR3 is TGTGCCATCAGTGCCCTAGCGGGAGTTGAGCAGTTCTTC. The rearrangement uses TRBV10-3 and TRBJ2-1; 10 bases line up with TRBD2. The CDR3 is 13 amino acids. The J segment lost 9 bases and the V segment lost 4 bases, leaving 3 bases of the junction unmatched. Germline V CDR1 and CDR2: ENHRY, SYGVKD.

In its sample, this clone was seen a few times. J is TRBJ1-4 and V is TRBV9; possibly TRBD1 for D (5 bases). Per germline, CDR1 SGDLS and CDR2 YYNGEE. V lost 4 bases and J 8 bases, leaving 12 bases between the germline ends. The CDR3 runs 13 residues. The CDR3: CASSSLGGEKLFF. The DNA for the CDR3 is TGTGCCAGCAGCTCCCTGGGGGGGGAAAAACTGTTTTTT.

This sequence joins TRBV5-6 and TRBJ1-4, with D perhaps TRBD1 (6 bases). CDR3 length equals 16 residues. V lost 1 base and J lost 7, with 17 bases in between. Germline V CDR1 and CDR2: SGHDT, YYEEEE. The CDR3 DNA follows: TGTGCCAGCAGCTTGCTATTCAGGGGTGTGGGTGAAAAACTGTTTTTT. This encodes CASSLLFRGVGEKLFF. Full variable domain (rest looked up from reference TRBV5-6 and TRBJ1-4): DAGVTQSPTHLIKTRGQQVTLRCSPKSGHDTVSWYQQALGQGPQFIFQYYEEEERQRGNFPDRFSGHQFPNYSSELNVNALLLGDSALYLCASSLLFRGVGEKLFFGSGTQLSVL.

The rearrangement uses TRBV29-1 and TRBJ2-7; 7 bases fit TRBD1. CDR1 is SQVTM, CDR2 ANQGSEA, per germline. CDR3 length: 13 amino acids. The ends lost 4 bases at V and 3 bases at J; junction bases unmatched: 6. Here the CDR3 reads CSVAQGEIYEQYF. Written as DNA, the CDR3 is TGCAGCGTTGCGCAGGGGGAGATCTACGAGCAGTACTTC.

This sequence joins TRBV24-1 and TRBJ2-5; either TRBD1 or TRBD2 may fit D (5 bases each). Per germline, CDR1 KGHDR and CDR2 SFDVKD. Trimming stripped 7 bases from V and 4 bases from J, with 15 bases between. The CDR3 spans 14 residues. CDR3 sequence (DNA): TGTGCCACCAGGGGACCTGGAGGAGGAGAGACCCAGTACTTC. Its protein product is CATRGPGGGETQYF.

The rearrangement joins TRBV5-1 to TRBJ2-3; D is uncertain. The CDR3 is 12 amino acids. Germline lookup yields CDR1 SGHRS and CDR2 YFSETQ. V lost 2 bases, J lost 4 bases, and 5 bases lay in between. In nucleotides, the CDR3 is TGCGCCAGCAGCTTTGAGGCAGATACGCAGTATTTT. Protein: CASSFEADTQYF.

The rearrangement joins TRBV30 to TRBJ2-1; D is unclear. The CDR3 sequence is 15 residues long. Germline CDR1 reads GTSNPN; CDR2 reads SVGIG (reference sequence). Trimming pared 0 bases from V and 0 bases from J, leaving 9 bases between. In nucleotides, the CDR3 is TGTGCCTGGAGTGTACTGTTCGGCTCCTACAATGAGCAGTTCTTC. It yields the protein CAWSVLFGSYNEQFF. Full variable domain (outside the CDR3, taken from reference TRBV30 and TRBJ2-1): SQTIHQWPATLVQPVGSPLSLECTVEGTSNPNLYWYRQAAGRGLQLLFYSVGIGQISSEVPQNLSASRPQDRQFILSSKKLLLSDSGFYLCAWSVLFGSYNEQFFGPGTRLTVL.

A remark on this clone: One end of the junction fails to match germline, which may point to a read error. V is TRBV5-1 and J is TRBJ2-7, with D tentatively TRBD1 or TRBD2 (5 bases each). CDR1 SGHRS and CDR2 YFSETQ come from the germline V gene. This CDR3 is built from 13 residues. For the CDR3, the DNA is TGCGCCAGCAGCTTGGTCCAGGGAGCCTGGGTCAGCTTC. Translated, it gives CASSLVQGAWVSF.

This rearrangement joins TRBV5-1 to TRBJ2-2; 10 positions match TRBD1. CDR3 length equals 15 residues. CDR1 is SGHRS, CDR2 YFSETQ, per germline. V lost 3 bases, J lost 6 bases, and 5 bases stayed unmatched. The CDR3 region is CASSSGTGDPGELFF. The DNA of the CDR3 is TGCGCCAGCAGCTCCGGGACAGGGGATCCCGGGGAGCTGTTTTTT.

DNA for the CDR3: TGTGCCAGCAGCTTAGGTCTGACAGGTCGGGTGCAGTACTTC. Its translation is CASSLGLTGRVQYF. This chain links TRBV11-2 with TRBJ2-7; D may be TRBD1 (6 bases). This CDR3 has 14 amino acids. CDR1 and CDR2 from the germline V gene are SGHAT and FQNNGV. The germline V and J ends were trimmed by 1 base and 9 bases, with 16 bases remaining between them. Filled out from reference TRBV11-2 and TRBJ2-7, the complete variable domain reads EAGVAQSPRYKIIEKRQSVAFWCNPISGHATLYWYQQILGQGPKLLIQFQNNGVVDDSQLPKDRFSAERLKGVDSTLKIQPAKLEDSAVYLCASSLGLTGRVQYFGPGTRLTVT.

This sequence joins TRBV4-1 and TRBJ2-5; D gene ambiguous. V was pared by 0 bases and J by 2 bases, with 10 bases between. The germline CDR1 and CDR2 sequences are MGHRA and YSYEKL. The CDR3 sequence is 15 residues long. CDR3 sequence reads: CASSQDAGGQETQYF. The CDR3 DNA sequence: TGCGCCAGCAGCCAAGATGCTGGCGGACAAGAGACCCAGTACTTC.

The chain recombines TRBV10-3 with TRBJ1-6; the match to TRBD1 covers 7 bases. V shed 2 bases and J 5 bases; nucleotides not matched to a gene: 6. This CDR3 spans 16 amino acids. Germline V CDR1 and CDR2: ENHRY, SYGVKD. The CDR3 sequence is CAISERDRADNSPLHF. In DNA form, the CDR3 reads TGTGCCATCAGTGAGCGAGACAGGGCGGATAATTCACCCCTCCACTTT.

The chain couples TRBV3-1 (or the pseudogene TRBV3-2) to TRBJ1-2; no firm D call. Per germline, CDR1 LGHDT and CDR2 YNNKEL (reference sequence). V lost 5 bases, J lost 4 bases, and 11 bases lay in between. The CDR3 loop spans 13 amino acids. The CDR3 spells CASSAVQSYGYTF. The CDR3 region has the DNA TGTGCCAGCAGCGCAGTACAGTCCTATGGCTACACCTTC.

The chain carries TRBV13 and TRBJ2-7; no clear D gene. V lost 2 bases and J 3 bases, leaving 17 bases between the germline ends. Germline V gene data show CDR1 as PRHDT and CDR2 as FYEKMQ (reference sequence). The CDR3 is made up of 16 amino acids. The CDR3 DNA sequence: TGTGCCAGCAGCTTAAACCCCCAAACGAGAGGCTACGAGCAGTACTTC. Translation gives CASSLNPQTRGYEQYF.

This chain joins TRBV4-1 and TRBJ1-1; D remains unclear. V lost 4 bases and J lost 2, with 8 bases in between. Per germline, CDR1 MGHRA and CDR2 YSYEKL. The CDR3 has 13 amino acids. The DNA for the CDR3 is TGCGCCAGCAGCCCCGCACCAAACACTGAAGCTTTCTTT. Its translation: CASSPAPNTEAFF.

This clone was counted a single time. The V and J genes are TRBV7-3 and TRBJ2-7; D remains unclear. The CDR3 spans 13 residues. Trimming took 3 bases from V and 2 from J, leaving 8 bases between them. The germline CDR1 and CDR2 sequences are SGHTA and FQGTGA. The CDR3 sequence: CASSFADTYEQYF. In nucleotides, the CDR3 is TGTGCCAGCAGCTTTGCAGATACCTACGAGCAGTACTTC.

The genes are TRBV5-1 and TRBJ1-1; D might be TRBD1 (5 bases). Germline CDR1 is SGHRS and CDR2 is YFSETQ. This CDR3 has 16 residues. Deletions cut 1 base from V and 3 bases from J, with 16 bases between. The chain's CDR3 is CASSLRQGSTYTEAFF. The CDR3 DNA sequence: TGCGCCAGCAGCTTGCGGCAGGGAAGTACGTACACTGAAGCTTTCTTT. The full variable domain, completed using reference TRBV5-1 and TRBJ1-1, is KAGVTQTPRYLIKTRGQQVTLSCSPISGHRSVSWYQQTPGQGLQFLFEYFSETQRNKGNFPGRFSGRQFSNSRSEMNVSTLELGDSALYLCASSLRQGSTYTEAFFGQGTRLTVV.

This chain joins TRBV27 and TRBJ1-1, with D maybe TRBD1 (5 bases). Germline values: CDR1 MNHEY, CDR2 SMNVEV (reference sequence). The V and J ends lost 2 bases and 6 bases respectively, with 7 bases between them. This CDR3 comprises 12 residues. CDR3 DNA sequence: TGTGCCAGCAGTTTACGGGGGTCTGAAGCTTTCTTT. Translated, it gives CASSLRGSEAFF.

This clone appeared once. V is TRBV3-1 (or the pseudogene TRBV3-2) and J is TRBJ2-3; D unresolved. V was shortened by 6 bases and J by 6 bases, with 22 bases between the two germline ends. The CDR3 consists of 16 residues. Germline values: CDR1 LGHDT, CDR2 YNNKEL (reference sequence). The CDR3 nucleotides read TGTGCCAGCAGTCTCCTGCAGTCAGCCCCCCGGGATACGCAGTATTTT. Translated, it gives CASSLLQSAPRDTQYF.

V is TRBV11-2 and J is TRBJ1-1, with D perhaps matching TRBD1 (5 bases). V was shortened by 3 bases and J by 4 bases, with 21 bases between the two germline ends. This CDR3 spans 17 amino acids. The germline gives CDR1 SGHAT, CDR2 FQNNGV. CDR3 amino acids: CASSLYGGIRLGTEAFF. The CDR3 region has the DNA TGTGCCAGCAGCTTGTACGGGGGAATCAGACTGGGCACTGAAGCTTTCTTT.